Listed below are T cell receptor beta chains from one sample, sequenced in a study of blood T cell repertoires in COVID-19. Produced via immunoSEQ multiplex PCR; TCRdb's table is partial and in-frame only. The sample carries about 200,000 clones, around 82% recorded once. Sequencing was done on a sample of PBMCs or T cells enriched from blood (not recorded which). These receptors were taken from a man aged 40-49 years who had recovered from COVID-19. Each CDR3 is given with its conserved first and last residue. The D gene is left open where the match is weak. Not every row has a clone size; where given, it reads once, few, many or a size class.

d_call: TRBD2
v_call: TRBV6-2/TRBV6-3
j_call: TRBJ2-2
clone_size: .
cdr3_aa: CASSYLAGAGTGELFF
cdr3_nt: TGTGCCAGCAGTTACCTAGCGGGAGCCGGCACCGGGGAGCTGTTTTTT

d_call: TRBD2
v_call: TRBV4-1
j_call: TRBJ2-2
clone_size: .
cdr3_aa: CASRAGVNTGELFF
cdr3_nt: TGCGCCAGCAGGGCGGGGGTTAACACCGGGGAGCTGTTTTTT

d_call: .
v_call: TRBV7-8
j_call: TRBJ1-2
clone_size: .
cdr3_aa: CASSLPGDDYGYTF
cdr3_nt: TGTGCCAGCAGCTTACCCGGGGATGACTATGGCTACACCTTC

d_call: TRBD1
v_call: TRBV7-3
j_call: TRBJ1-1
clone_size: .
cdr3_aa: CASSPDRATEAFF
cdr3_nt: TGTGCCAGCAGCCCGGACAGGGCAACTGAAGCTTTCTTT

d_call: .
v_call: TRBV6-5
j_call: TRBJ1-1
clone_size: .
cdr3_aa: CASSYSWGRIGTEAFF
cdr3_nt: TGTGCCAGCAGTTACTCTTGGGGCAGAATAGGCACTGAAGCTTTCTTT

d_call: TRBD1
v_call: TRBV7-9
j_call: TRBJ1-2
clone_size: once
cdr3_aa: CASSPGQGAGGYTF
cdr3_nt: TGTGCCAGCAGCCCCGGACAGGGGGCGGGCGGCTACACCTTC

d_call: .
v_call: TRBV7-2
j_call: TRBJ1-2
clone_size: .
cdr3_aa: CASSLAGDNYGYTF
cdr3_nt: TGTGCCAGCAGCTTAGCGGGAGATAACTATGGCTACACCTTC

d_call: .
v_call: TRBV12-3/TRBV12-4
j_call: TRBJ1-1
clone_size: .
cdr3_aa: CASSFLSRAFF
cdr3_nt: TGTGCCAGCAGTTTCCTATCTAGGGCTTTCTTT

d_call: .
v_call: TRBV11-3
j_call: TRBJ2-1
clone_size: .
cdr3_aa: CASSLESRAYNEQFF
cdr3_nt: TGTGCCAGCAGCTTAGAGTCGCGGGCTTACAATGAGCAGTTCTTC

d_call: TRBD1
v_call: TRBV7-9
j_call: TRBJ1-2
clone_size: .
cdr3_aa: CASSQGANGYTF
cdr3_nt: TGTGCCAGCAGCCAGGGGGCGAATGGCTACACCTTC

d_call: .
v_call: TRBV7-2
j_call: TRBJ2-5
clone_size: once
cdr3_aa: CASSFQDGQETQYF
cdr3_nt: TGTGCCAGCAGCTTCCAGGATGGCCAAGAGACCCAGTACTTC

d_call: TRBD1
v_call: TRBV6-5
j_call: TRBJ1-3
clone_size: .
cdr3_aa: CAGSPDRGGNTIYF
cdr3_nt: TGTGCCGGATCCCCCGACAGGGGCGGAAACACCATATATTTT

d_call: TRBD1
v_call: TRBV9
j_call: TRBJ2-1
clone_size: .
cdr3_aa: CASSVEQGDEQFF
cdr3_nt: TGTGCCAGCAGCGTAGAACAGGGGGATGAGCAGTTCTTC

d_call: TRBD2
v_call: TRBV9
j_call: TRBJ2-3
clone_size: .
cdr3_aa: CASSVGGRVSDTQYF
cdr3_nt: TGTGCCAGCAGCGTAGGCGGGAGGGTCTCAGATACGCAGTATTTT

d_call: TRBD1
v_call: TRBV5-6
j_call: TRBJ1-2
clone_size: .
cdr3_aa: CASSSGQLIYGYTF
cdr3_nt: TGTGCCAGCAGCTCGGGACAGCTAATCTATGGCTACACCTTC

d_call: TRBD1
v_call: TRBV7-9
j_call: TRBJ2-7
clone_size: .
cdr3_aa: CASSGTTGSSYEQYF
cdr3_nt: TGTGCCAGCAGCGGGACGACAGGGAGCTCCTACGAGCAGTACTTC

d_call: .
v_call: TRBV7-2
j_call: TRBJ2-2
clone_size: .
cdr3_aa: CASSLDSRNTGELFF
cdr3_nt: TGTGCCAGCAGCTTAGATTCCCGGAACACCGGGGAGCTGTTTTTT

d_call: .
v_call: TRBV30
j_call: TRBJ1-4
clone_size: .
cdr3_aa: CAWSPGQFNEKLFF
cdr3_nt: TGTGCCTGGAGCCCCGGACAGTTCAATGAAAAACTGTTTTTT

d_call: TRBD2
v_call: TRBV19
j_call: TRBJ2-7
clone_size: .
cdr3_aa: CASRTGLAGPYEQYF
cdr3_nt: TGTGCCAGTAGGACGGGACTAGCGGGGCCCTACGAGCAGTACTTC

d_call: .
v_call: TRBV5-8
j_call: TRBJ1-2
clone_size: .
cdr3_aa: CASSLARTHGGYTF
cdr3_nt: TGTGCCAGCAGCTTGGCCCGGACACATGGTGGCTACACCTTC

d_call: TRBD1
v_call: TRBV10-2
j_call: TRBJ1-2
clone_size: .
cdr3_aa: CASSIRDSEQGYTF
cdr3_nt: TGCGCCAGCAGTATCCGGGACAGCGAACAGGGCTACACCTTC

d_call: TRBD2
v_call: TRBV25-1
j_call: TRBJ2-5
clone_size: .
cdr3_aa: CASESGRAGETQYF
cdr3_nt: TGTGCCAGCGAAAGCGGGAGGGCTGGAGAGACCCAGTACTTC

d_call: .
v_call: TRBV19
j_call: TRBJ1-2
clone_size: .
cdr3_aa: CASTQGGFTYGYTF
cdr3_nt: TGTGCCAGTACCCAGGGCGGATTCACCTATGGCTACACCTTC

d_call: TRBD2
v_call: TRBV5-1
j_call: TRBJ2-5
clone_size: once
cdr3_aa: CASSSELAQETQYF
cdr3_nt: TGCGCCAGCAGCTCCGAACTAGCGCAAGAGACCCAGTACTTC

d_call: TRBD1
v_call: TRBV18
j_call: TRBJ1-3
clone_size: few
cdr3_aa: CASSPGGRGSTSGNTIYF
cdr3_nt: TGTGCCAGCTCACCAGGAGGCAGGGGGTCAACCTCTGGAAACACCATATATTTT

d_call: TRBD2
v_call: TRBV5-1
j_call: TRBJ2-5
clone_size: once
cdr3_aa: CASSWGTSGSQETQYF
cdr3_nt: TGCGCCAGCAGCTGGGGGACTAGCGGGTCCCAAGAGACCCAGTACTTC

d_call: TRBD1
v_call: TRBV4-2
j_call: TRBJ1-2
clone_size: .
cdr3_aa: CASSQDGGQASYSVYGYTF
cdr3_nt: TGTGCCAGCAGCCAAGATGGGGGACAGGCGTCGTACTCTGTCTATGGCTACACCTTC

d_call: TRBD2
v_call: TRBV27
j_call: TRBJ2-5
clone_size: .
cdr3_aa: CASSPGLAVRGTQYF
cdr3_nt: TGTGCCAGCAGTCCGGGACTAGCGGTCCGGGGGACCCAGTACTTC

d_call: .
v_call: TRBV5-4
j_call: TRBJ2-1
clone_size: few
cdr3_aa: CASSSPSSEQFF
cdr3_nt: TGTGCCAGCAGCTCTCCTAGTTCTGAGCAGTTCTTC

d_call: TRBD1
v_call: TRBV19
j_call: TRBJ1-6
clone_size: .
cdr3_aa: CASRGQVDSPLHF
cdr3_nt: TGTGCCAGTAGGGGACAGGTGGATTCACCCCTCCACTTT

d_call: .
v_call: TRBV4-2
j_call: TRBJ2-2
clone_size: .
cdr3_aa: CASSPLSVAGELFF
cdr3_nt: TGTGCCAGCAGCCCCCTCAGCGTGGCCGGGGAGCTGTTTTTT